The 19 T cell receptor beta chains below were found in one sample sequenced in a study of blood T cell repertoires in COVID-19. Here immunoSEQ multiplex PCR was the method, and the copy in TCRdb shows in-frame clones only, minus some. In the table there are 100,000 to 150,000 clones, over 70% of which are singletons. Sequencing was performed on peripheral blood. Receptor source: a man aged 80 or over with active or convalescent COVID-19.

The V call is TRBV7-2, the J call TRBJ1-5, with D possibly being TRBD1 (6 bases). Between the trimmed V and J ends, which lost 5 bases and 5 bases, there was a span of 10 bases. Germline assignment: CDR1 SGHTA and CDR2 FQGNSA. The CDR3 length is 13 residues. CDR3 sequence (DNA): TGTGCCAGCAGCCGGACAGAGGATCAGCCCCAGCATTTT. It specifies CASSRTEDQPQHF.

V and J are TRBV11-1 and TRBJ2-5, with unresolved D. The CDR3 sequence is 14 residues long. CDR1 is SGHAT and CDR2 is FQDESV in the germline V gene (reference sequence). Trimming removed 1 base at V and 7 bases at J, with 13 bases between. This chain's CDR3 is CASSLVAAAGTQYF. CDR3 in DNA: TGTGCCAGCAGCTTAGTGGCGGCGGCCGGGACCCAGTACTTC.

The chain has TRBV28 and TRBJ1-2, with TRBD1 identical over 7 bases. Germline V lookup: CDR1 MDHEN, CDR2 SYDVKM. This CDR3 comprises 16 residues. V trimming: 10 bases; J trimming: 2 bases; junction bases outside the gene matches: 16. The CDR3 is CATKPPGQSLNYGYTF. The CDR3 DNA follows: TGTGCCACTAAACCCCCGGGACAGTCCTTAAACTATGGCTACACCTTC.

This sequence joins TRBV2 and TRBJ1-1; D gene uncertain. Trimming took off 6 bases at V and 4 bases at J, with 12 bases between the two ends. The CDR3 length is 13 residues. CDR1 is SNHLY, CDR2 FYNNEI, per germline. The CDR3 DNA follows: TGTGCCAGCAGCCAGACATCAGCCACTGAAGCTTTCTTT. Amino acids: CASSQTSATEAFF.

The V gene is TRBV7-2, the J gene TRBJ2-5, with 7 bases lining up with TRBD1. The CDR3 is 14 amino acids. Per germline, CDR1 SGHTA and CDR2 FQGNSA. J was trimmed by 1 base and V by 4 bases; bases with no gene match: 3. The CDR3: CASSWGQSQETQYF. CDR3 in DNA: TGTGCCAGCAGCTGGGGACAGAGCCAAGAGACCCAGTACTTC.

V gene TRBV5-1 combines with J gene TRBJ1-2, with no clear D. The germline V and J ends were trimmed by 4 bases and 0 bases, with 10 bases remaining between them. CDR3 length: 14 residues. The germline V gene encodes CDR1 SGHRS and CDR2 YFSETQ. CDR3 bases: TGCGCCAGCAGCAAGGCGGCAGCTAACTATGGCTACACCTTC. Translating it yields CASSKAAANYGYTF.

The chain is built from TRBV5-5 and TRBJ1-1; TRBD1 is a possible D gene (5 bases). Deletions cut 1 base from V and 3 bases from J, with 10 bases between. The CDR3 spans 14 residues. Germline V gene data show CDR1 as SGHKS and CDR2 as YYEKEE (reference sequence). The CDR3 loop is CASSLFRADTEAFF. The CDR3 DNA reads TGTGCCAGCAGCTTGTTCAGGGCGGACACTGAAGCTTTCTTT.

Only one count was recorded for this clone. V and J are TRBV6-2 or TRBV6-3 and TRBJ1-3; D not certain. With 4 bases removed from V and 4 bases from J, the gap between germline ends came to 11 bases. The CDR3 length is 14 residues. CDR1 is MNHEY, CDR2 SVGEGT, per germline. This CDR3 reads CASSSMGSGNTIYF. The CDR3, as DNA: TGTGCCAGCAGTTCCATGGGCAGCGGAAACACCATATATTTT.

The chain has TRBV9 and TRBJ2-3; TRBD2 aligns across 10 bases. CDR1 is SGDLS, CDR2 YYNGEE, per germline. V shed 4 bases, J shed 3 bases, and the junction held 11 bases outside the gene matches. This CDR3 contains 17 residues. The CDR3 DNA reads TGTGCCAGCAGCCCTAGGACTAGCGGCGTGGGTACAGATACGCAGTATTTT. The encoded protein is CASSPRTSGVGTDTQYF.

This chain uses TRBV7-9 with TRBJ1-4, with D possibly matching TRBD1 (6 bases). The CDR3 is 15 amino acids. CDR1 and CDR2 from the germline V gene are SEHNR and FQNEAQ (reference sequence). Trimming took off 2 bases at V and 7 bases at J, with 14 bases between the two ends. The DNA of the CDR3 is TGTGCCAGCAGCTTAAGCGGGGGGCGCGGTGAAAAACTGTTTTTT. Amino acids: CASSLSGGRGEKLFF.

This clone is a singleton in its sample. The V and J genes are TRBV2 and TRBJ2-7; the match to TRBD1 covers 7 bases. Germline trimming cut 5 bases from V and 6 bases from J; bases unmatched to any gene: 7. The CDR3 runs 13 residues. Germline-derived CDR1 and CDR2 are SNHLY and FYNNEI. As DNA, the CDR3 is TGTGCCAGCAGTTTCGAGGGGGCGGTCGAGCAGTACTTC. Its translation: CASSFEGAVEQYF. Combining the CDR3 with reference TRBV2 and TRBJ2-7 gives the whole variable domain EPEVTQTPSHQVTQMGQEVILRCVPISNHLYFYWYRQILGQKVEFLVSFYNNEISEKSEIFDDQFSVERPDGSNFTLKIRSTKLEDSAMYFCASSFEGAVEQYFGPGTRLTVT.

The chain links TRBV5-1 to TRBJ2-1; tentative D call: TRBD2 (6 bases). In germline, CDR1 is SGHRS, CDR2 YFSETQ. The CDR3 is made up of 15 amino acids. V lost 0 bases, J lost 3 bases, and 10 bases lay in between. The CDR3: CASSLAGENYNEQFF. CDR3 nucleotides: TGCGCCAGCAGCTTGGCGGGGGAGAACTACAATGAGCAGTTCTTC.

The chain joins TRBV10-3 to TRBJ1-1; perhaps TRBD1 as D (6 bases). Deletions cut 0 bases from V and 3 bases from J, with 8 bases between. CDR1 ENHRY and CDR2 SYGVKD come from the germline V gene. This CDR3 is built from 14 residues. The CDR3 DNA sequence: TGTGCCATCAGTGAGTCAGGGGGTTACACTGAAGCTTTCTTT. Its protein product is CAISESGGYTEAFF.

The chain has TRBV2 and TRBJ2-7; TRBD1 matches at 7 bases. The CDR3 runs to 15 residues. The germline gives CDR1 SNHLY, CDR2 FYNNEI. V was clipped by 6 bases and J by 2 bases; unmatched bases: 10. The CDR3 spells CASRAEGAGAYEQYF. The CDR3 DNA reads TGTGCCAGCAGGGCCGAGGGGGCAGGAGCCTACGAGCAGTACTTC. Full variable domain (rest looked up from reference TRBV2 and TRBJ2-7): EPEVTQTPSHQVTQMGQEVILRCVPISNHLYFYWYRQILGQKVEFLVSFYNNEISEKSEIFDDQFSVERPDGSNFTLKIRSTKLEDSAMYFCASRAEGAGAYEQYFGPGTRLTVT.

The chain is built from TRBV4-3 and TRBJ2-7; 7 bases line up with TRBD1. Germline loops: CDR1 LGHNA, CDR2 YSLEER. Trimming cost V 3 bases and J 2 bases; bases outside gene matches: 7. The CDR3 is 15 amino acids. The CDR3 reads CASSQDTGDTYEQYF. The DNA of the CDR3 is TGCGCCAGCAGCCAGGATACAGGGGATACCTACGAGCAGTACTTC.

This clone occurred once. The chain recombines TRBV7-9 with TRBJ2-7, with D possibly matching TRBD1 (6 bases). Trimming took 5 bases from V and 7 from J, leaving 12 bases between them. This CDR3 has 12 amino acids. From germline, CDR1 is SEHNR and CDR2 FQNEAQ (reference sequence). The CDR3 region has the DNA TGTGCCAGCAGCCTACAGGGTTGGGAGCAGTACTTC. This encodes CASSLQGWEQYF.

The J gene is TRBJ2-1, the V gene TRBV19, with 9 positions matching TRBD2. Losses at the gene ends were 7 bases for V and 8 bases for J; bases not matched to a gene: 12. Germline-derived CDR1 and CDR2 are LNHDA and SQIVND (reference sequence). The CDR3 extends over 15 amino acids. CDR3 loop: CASTLGSGGLYEQFF. In DNA, the CDR3 is TGTGCCAGTACCCTAGGGAGCGGGGGGTTGTATGAGCAGTTCTTC. Together with reference TRBV19 and TRBJ2-1, the CDR3 gives the full variable domain: DGGITQSPKYLFRKEGQNVTLSCEQNLNHDAMYWYRQDPGQGLRLIYYSQIVNDFQKGDIAEGYSVSREKKESFPLTVTSAQKNPTAFYLCASTLGSGGLYEQFFGPGTRLTVL.

This clone appeared a few times. The chain links TRBV7-9 to TRBJ2-5, with 13 bases matching TRBD2. The germline CDR1 and CDR2 sequences are SEHNR and FQNEAQ (reference sequence). J gave up 6 bases and V 0 bases, and 4 bases lay outside the gene matches. This CDR3 region has 16 residues. The CDR3 loop reads CASSLAGLAGLKTQYF. CDR3 DNA sequence: TGTGCCAGCAGCTTAGCGGGACTAGCGGGGTTGAAGACCCAGTACTTC.

The CDR3 sequence is CASSPHTGNPSNQPQHF. The CDR3 DNA is TGTGCCAGCAGTCCGCACACAGGGAACCCTAGCAATCAGCCCCAGCATTTT. V is TRBV6-2 or TRBV6-3 and J is TRBJ1-5; possible D gene TRBD1, 6 bases. There are 17 residues in the CDR3. Trimming cost V 5 bases and J 0 bases, with 17 bases left between them. CDR1 and CDR2 from the germline V gene are MNHEY and SVGEGT.